The source of this T cell receptor (beta chain) is a study of blood T cells in healthy people across ages. About the study: Capture via template switching afforded approximately one barcoded beta molecule per two T cells.

A second PCR of 7 to 11 cycles used a sample-barcoded 5' primer and a J-beta primer mix. TCRdb re-called the 5' RACE reads through MiXCR, storing one row per CDR3 protein. This sample has roughly 2 million distinct CDR3 sequences, with 49% found just once. Caucasian, healthy and from Russia, the donors were aged between about 6 and 100. The study's findings and limits: The percentage of naive T cells correlated strongly with TCR beta diversity.

Germline trimming cut 4 bases from V and 1 base from J; bases unmatched to any gene: 7. Germline V lookup: CDR1 KGHDR, CDR2 SFDVKD. The CDR3 runs 16 residues. This clonotype was counted only a few times. Its antigen is as yet unknown. The sequenced sample consisted of blood. The TCR sequence derives from a woman in her 40s in good health. The chain links TRBV24-1 to TRBJ2-5; the match to TRBD1 covers 8 bases. CDR3 DNA: TGTGCCACCAGTGACCCAGGGGGCTCGCTCCAAGAGACCCAGTACTTC. This translates into CATSDPGGSLQETQYF.